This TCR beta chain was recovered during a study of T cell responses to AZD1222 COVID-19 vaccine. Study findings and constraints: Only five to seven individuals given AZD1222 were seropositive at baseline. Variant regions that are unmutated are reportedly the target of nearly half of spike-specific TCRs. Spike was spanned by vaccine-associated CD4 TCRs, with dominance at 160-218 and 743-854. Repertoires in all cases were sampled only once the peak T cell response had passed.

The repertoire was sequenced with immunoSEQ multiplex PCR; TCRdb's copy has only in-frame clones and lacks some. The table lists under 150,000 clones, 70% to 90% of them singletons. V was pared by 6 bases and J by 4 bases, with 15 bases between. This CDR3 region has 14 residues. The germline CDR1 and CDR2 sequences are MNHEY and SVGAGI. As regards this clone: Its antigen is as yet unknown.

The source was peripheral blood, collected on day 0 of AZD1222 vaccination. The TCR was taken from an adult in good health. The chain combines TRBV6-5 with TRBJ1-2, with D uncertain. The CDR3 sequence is CASSSSLVGYGYTF. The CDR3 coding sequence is TGTGCCAGCAGCTCCTCTTTGGTTGGCTATGGCTACACCTTC.